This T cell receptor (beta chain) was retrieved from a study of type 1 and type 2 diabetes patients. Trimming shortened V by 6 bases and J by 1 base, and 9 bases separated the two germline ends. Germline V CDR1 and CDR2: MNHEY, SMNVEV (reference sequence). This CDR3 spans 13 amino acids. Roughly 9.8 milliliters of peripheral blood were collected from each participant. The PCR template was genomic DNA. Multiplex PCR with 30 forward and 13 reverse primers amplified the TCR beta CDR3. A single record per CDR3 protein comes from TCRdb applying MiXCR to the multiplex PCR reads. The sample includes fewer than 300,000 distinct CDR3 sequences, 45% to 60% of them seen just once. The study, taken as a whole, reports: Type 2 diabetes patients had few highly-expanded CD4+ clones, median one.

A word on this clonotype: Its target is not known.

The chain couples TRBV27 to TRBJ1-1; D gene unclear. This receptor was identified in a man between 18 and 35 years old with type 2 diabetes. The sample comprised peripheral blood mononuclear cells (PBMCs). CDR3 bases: TGTGCCAGCAGGTTACTGCAGAACACTGAAGCTTTCTTT. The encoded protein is CASRLLQNTEAFF.